Below, 7 T cell receptor beta chains from the same sample are listed, as sequenced in a study of blood T cell repertoires in COVID-19. Here immunoSEQ multiplex PCR was the method, and the copy in TCRdb shows in-frame clones only, minus some. The sample contains around 250,000 clones, 70% to 90% of which appear only once. The specimen sequenced was peripheral blood. The receptors stem from a man aged 55 to 70 who had recovered from COVID-19.

V gene TRBV9 combines with J gene TRBJ2-1; TRBD2 agrees at 12 bases. The length of the CDR3 is 16 residues. Germline CDR1 reads SGDLS; CDR2 reads YYNGEE. Trimming removed 1 base from V and 9 bases from J; junction bases left unmatched: 8. CDR3 protein: CASSVLAGGLVGEQFF. The CDR3 DNA sequence: TGTGCCAGCAGCGTACTAGCGGGGGGGCTGGTAGGTGAGCAGTTCTTC.

The V and J genes are TRBV30 and TRBJ2-4, with D maybe TRBD1 (5 bases). The CDR3 consists of 13 residues. The V and J ends lost 8 bases and 2 bases respectively, with 13 bases between them. The germline CDR1 and CDR2 sequences are GTSNPN and SVGIG (reference sequence). The CDR3 sequence: CAAVQGTKNIQYF. The CDR3 DNA sequence: TGTGCCGCCGTCCAGGGAACCAAAAACATTCAGTACTTC.

V is TRBV10-3 and J is TRBJ2-2; the match to TRBD1 covers 8 bases. V was pared by 3 bases and J by 4 bases, with 7 bases of the junction left unmatched. This CDR3 has 16 amino acids. In germline, CDR1 is ENHRY, CDR2 SYGVKD. The CDR3 is CAISEPDRAGTGELFF. Here the CDR3 DNA reads TGTGCCATCAGTGAACCGGACAGGGCGGGCACCGGGGAGCTGTTTTTT.

The chain combines TRBV19 with TRBJ2-7, with 10 bases fitting TRBD2. In germline, CDR1 is LNHDA, CDR2 SQIVND (reference sequence). The CDR3 sequence is 14 residues long. The J segment lost 5 bases and the V segment lost 5 bases, leaving 6 bases of the junction unmatched. The CDR3 here is CASSVSGGADEQYF. CDR3 sequence (DNA): TGTGCCAGTAGTGTGAGCGGGGGGGCCGACGAGCAGTACTTC.

The rearrangement links TRBV6-5 to TRBJ2-2, with D unresolved. Germline values: CDR1 MNHEY, CDR2 SVGAGI. Trimming cost V 6 bases and J 2 bases, with 10 bases left between them. The CDR3 spans 14 residues. This CDR3 reads CASRWQSNTGELFF. The DNA for the CDR3 is TGTGCCAGCAGATGGCAGTCAAACACCGGGGAGCTGTTTTTT.

The rearrangement uses TRBV4-1 and TRBJ1-4, with a tentative D call TRBD1 (5 bases). The germline gives CDR1 MGHRA, CDR2 YSYEKL. The CDR3 totals 15 residues. The V and J ends lost 0 bases and 5 bases respectively, with 10 bases between them. The CDR3 coding sequence is TGCGCCAGCAGCCAAGAGGGGAGGGGAAATGAAAAACTGTTTTTT. Protein sequence: CASSQEGRGNEKLFF.

This chain links TRBV27 with TRBJ1-6, with 8 bases lining up with TRBD1. Germline-derived CDR1 and CDR2 are MNHEY and SMNVEV (reference sequence). The trim removed 6 bases at V and 7 bases at J, leaving 8 bases unmatched. This CDR3 comprises 15 residues. DNA for the CDR3: TGTGCCAGCAGGGGGGATAACAGGGGGAATTCACCCCTCCACTTT. Its protein product is CASRGDNRGNSPLHF.